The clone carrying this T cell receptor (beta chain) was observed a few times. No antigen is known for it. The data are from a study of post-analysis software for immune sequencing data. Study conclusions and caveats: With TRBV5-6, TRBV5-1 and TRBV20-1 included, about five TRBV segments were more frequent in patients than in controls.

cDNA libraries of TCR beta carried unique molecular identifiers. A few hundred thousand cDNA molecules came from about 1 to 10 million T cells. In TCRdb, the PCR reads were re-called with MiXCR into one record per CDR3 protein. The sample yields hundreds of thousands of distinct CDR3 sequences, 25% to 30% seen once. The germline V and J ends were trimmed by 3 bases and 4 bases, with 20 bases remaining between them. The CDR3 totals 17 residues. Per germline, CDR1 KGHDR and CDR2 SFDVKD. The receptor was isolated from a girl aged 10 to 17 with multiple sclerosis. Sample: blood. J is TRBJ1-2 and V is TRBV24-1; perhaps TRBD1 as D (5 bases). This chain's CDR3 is CATSDASGTERAYGYTF. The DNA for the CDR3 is TGTGCCACCAGTGATGCGTCCGGGACGGAAAGGGCCTATGGCTACACCTTC.